Below are 10 T cell receptor beta chains sequenced from a single sample in a study of regulatory T cells in long-lasting Graves disease. This sample's time point: persistent/refractory GD, antithyroid drugs over 5 years with positive TRAb. The TCR library was made from RNA that had been extracted from PBMCs in TRIzol. Building the TCR beta libraries relied on iRepertoire HTBI primers, and CDR3 regions underwent Arm-PCR. TCRdb called the multiplex PCR reads again in MiXCR, with one record for every CDR3 protein. The table lists approximately 380,000 distinct CDR3 sequences, 20% of them singletons. Sequenced here: peripheral blood mononuclear cells (PBMCs), sampled when the disease was refractory, from a patient treated with antithyroid drugs. The source is a female donor with Graves disease.

This clonotype was seen only a few times. The V call is TRBV7-2, the J call TRBJ2-7, with TRBD1 as a possible D gene (6 bases). V lost 7 bases to trimming and J lost 6 bases, with 16 bases between them. The CDR3 contains 13 residues. Germline CDR1 and CDR2: SGHTA and FQGNSA. The DNA of the CDR3 is TGTGCCAGCAACTTCTGGACAGACGCCGAGCAGTACTTC. The encoded protein is CASNFWTDAEQYF.

The gene calls are TRBV4-3 and TRBJ2-7; 8 bases match TRBD2. The germline gives CDR1 LGHNA, CDR2 YSLEER. The CDR3 contains 15 residues. V shed 4 bases and J 7 bases; nucleotides not matched to a gene: 12. This CDR3 is CASSRDSSGTGEQYF. The CDR3 DNA reads TGCGCCAGCAGCCGGGATAGTAGCGGGACGGGAGAGCAGTACTTC.

The rearrangement uses TRBV4-1 and TRBJ1-6, with TRBD1 matching 8 bases. The CDR3 has 13 amino acids. V shed 1 base and J 11 bases; nucleotides not matched to a gene: 1. Germline V gene data show CDR1 as MGHRA and CDR2 as YSYEKL. The CDR3 DNA is TGCGCCAGCAGCCAAGCCAGGGGGCCACCCCTCCACTTT. Protein: CASSQARGPPLHF.

The chain recombines TRBV29-1 with TRBJ2-7; D is unresolved. Germline CDR1 SQVTM, CDR2 ANQGSEA. Trimming removed 1 base from V and 3 bases from J, with 13 bases in between. The CDR3 runs 14 residues. CDR3 nucleotides: TGCAGCGTTGAAGTCGGAAGGGCAGACTACGAGCAGTACTTC. Its translation: CSVEVGRADYEQYF.

This clonotype came up many times. The chain couples TRBV28 to TRBJ2-5, with D possibly called TRBD1 or TRBD2 (5 bases each). Trimming removed 6 bases from V and 11 bases from J, with 19 bases in between. There are 13 residues in the CDR3. Germline values: CDR1 MDHEN, CDR2 SYDVKM. Here the CDR3 DNA reads TGTGCCAGCAGCTCCGGGGACCTGCGCAGGCAGTACTTC. Its protein is CASSSGDLRRQYF.

This clonotype was found a few times. This chain links TRBV28 with TRBJ1-3; D is unclear. V was cut by 3 bases and J by 3 bases, with 9 bases left in between. This CDR3 is built from 14 residues. Germline CDR1 reads MDHEN; CDR2 reads SYDVKM. CDR3 region: CASSFSGYGNTIYF. DNA of the CDR3: TGTGCCAGCAGTTTCTCGGGTTATGGAAACACCATATATTTT.

This clonotype was counted ten times or more. The V gene is TRBV12-3 or TRBV12-4, the J gene TRBJ2-4, with D uncertain. Trimming stripped 5 bases from V and 7 bases from J, with 15 bases between. The CDR3 runs 14 residues. DNA of the CDR3: TGTGCCAGCAGTCCGAAAGGGCGAGCGAACATTCAGTACTTC. The encoded protein is CASSPKGRANIQYF.

On this clonotype itself: Being one base from a much bigger clone, this may be a read error. The chain links TRBV15 to TRBJ2-7; a weak D match, TRBD1 (7 bases). The CDR3 covers 15 residues. Germline-derived CDR1 and CDR2 are LNHNV and YYDKDF (reference sequence). The CDR3 loop is CATSGPTGRSYEQCF. DNA for the CDR3: TGTGCCACCAGCGGACCGACAGGGAGGTCCTACGAGCAGTGCTTC.

The rearrangement links TRBV6-1 to TRBJ2-5, with no clear D. V gave up 5 bases and J gave up 3 bases, with 10 bases separating them. The CDR3 totals 13 residues. CDR1 is MNHNS and CDR2 is SASEGT in the germline V gene. The chain's CDR3 is CASSQPGKETQYF. CDR3 bases: TGTGCCAGCAGTCAGCCTGGGAAAGAGACCCAGTACTTC.

This clonotype appeared a few times. This chain joins TRBV27 and TRBJ2-7; tentative D call: TRBD2 (5 bases). Trimming stripped 4 bases from V and 0 bases from J, with 13 bases between. CDR1 and CDR2 from the germline V gene are MNHEY and SMNVEV (reference sequence). CDR3 length equals 15 residues. The CDR3 loop reads CASSYGLSSSYEQYF. DNA for the CDR3: TGTGCCAGCAGTTATGGACTTTCGAGCTCCTACGAGCAGTACTTC.